These 28 T cell receptor beta chains came from one sample sequenced in a study of CD4 T cells in relation to SARS-CoV-2 and coronaviruses. Method: immunoSEQ multiplex PCR; TCRdb's copy keeps in-frame clones and lacks some. The sample includes about 23,000 clones, less than 85% of them seen just once. The unexposed donors gave CD4+ T cells in about 2010-2019, prior to COVID-19. Isolation of CD4+ T cells took place after roughly nine days in culture. These TCRs are of unknown antigen specificity. The sequenced sample consisted of CD4+ T cells from PBMCs, cultured in vitro. The receptors originated from a human donor in good health.

The chain uses TRBV27 and TRBJ2-7, with no clear D. Germline V gene lookup returns CDR1 MNHEY and CDR2 SMNVEV (reference sequence). The germline V and J ends were trimmed by 0 bases and 3 bases, with 6 bases remaining between them. This CDR3 comprises 13 residues. The CDR3 coding sequence is TGTGCCAGCAGTTTATCTGCTAACTACGAGCAGTACTTC. Translating gives CASSLSANYEQYF.

This chain connects TRBV6-5 to TRBJ2-2, with TRBD1 as a possible D gene (6 bases). V was clipped by 9 bases and J by 3 bases, with 14 bases between them. The CDR3 is 14 residues long. Germline assignment: CDR1 MNHEY and CDR2 SVGAGI. The CDR3 nucleotides are TGTGCCAGTACTCAGGGGCCGCACACCGGGGAGCTGTTTTTT. It is translated as CASTQGPHTGELFF.

The V call is TRBV3-1 (or the pseudogene TRBV3-2), the J call TRBJ1-1, with D maybe TRBD1 (6 bases). Between the trimmed V and J ends, which lost 4 bases and 4 bases, there was a span of 16 bases. Germline CDR1 reads LGHDT; CDR2 reads YNNKEL (reference sequence). The CDR3 consists of 15 residues. The CDR3 region is CASSPPGVRGTEAFF. CDR3 nucleotide sequence: TGTGCCAGCAGCCCTCCGGGGGTCAGGGGCACTGAAGCTTTCTTT.

The rearrangement uses TRBV12-3 or TRBV12-4 and TRBJ1-4; no definite D call. V lost 2 bases to trimming and J lost 7 bases, with 8 bases between them. This CDR3 spans 13 amino acids. The DNA of the CDR3 is TGTGCCAGCAGTTTAAACAAGGGTGAAAAACTGTTTTTT. This translates into CASSLNKGEKLFF.

The chain links TRBV7-9 to TRBJ1-2; 7 positions match TRBD1. The V and J ends lost 7 bases and 8 bases, in that order; junction bases with no gene match: 13. The germline CDR1 and CDR2 sequences are SEHNR and FQNEAQ (reference sequence). The CDR3 has 14 amino acids. The CDR3 reads CASTPGQGVRGYTF. CDR3 in DNA: TGTGCCAGCACCCCTGGGCAGGGGGTGAGGGGCTACACCTTC.

The rearrangement joins TRBV29-1 to TRBJ1-1, with D tentatively TRBD1 (6 bases). The CDR3 is made up of 13 amino acids. Germline CDR1 reads SQVTM; CDR2 reads ANQGSEA. V was trimmed by 6 bases and J by 0 bases, leaving 11 bases between them. For the CDR3, the DNA is TGCAGCGTCGCGGGACACATGAACACTGAAGCTTTCTTT. Its translation is CSVAGHMNTEAFF.

The chain recombines TRBV28 with TRBJ1-6; a weak D match, TRBD1 (5 bases). The CDR3 is 15 residues long. Germline V gene lookup returns CDR1 MDHEN and CDR2 SYDVKM. V was trimmed by 4 bases and J by 1 base, leaving 8 bases between them. CDR3 sequence: CASSSRGSYNSPLHF. The CDR3 coding sequence is TGTGCCAGCAGTTCAAGGGGTTCCTATAATTCACCCCTCCACTTT.

This chain uses TRBV28 with TRBJ2-7, with a weak D call TRBD2 (5 bases). The germline CDR1 and CDR2 sequences are MDHEN and SYDVKM. This CDR3 is 14 amino acids long. Deletions cut 2 bases from V and 3 bases from J, with 11 bases between. CDR3 protein: CASSLDGGIYEQYF. The CDR3 region has the DNA TGTGCCAGCAGTTTAGACGGAGGAATCTACGAGCAGTACTTC.

The sample holds a few counts of this clone. This chain uses TRBV5-1 with TRBJ1-4; D uncertain. V gave up 0 bases and J gave up 8 bases, with 14 bases separating them. CDR3 size: 15 residues. Germline CDR1 SGHRS, CDR2 YFSETQ. The CDR3: CASSLVSRSEEKLFF. The CDR3 bases are TGCGCCAGCAGCTTGGTAAGCAGGAGTGAAGAAAAACTGTTTTTT.

V usage is TRBV7-2 and J usage is TRBJ2-1; TRBD2 agrees at 7 bases. There are 15 residues in the CDR3. Trimming cost V 3 bases and J 9 bases; bases outside gene matches: 11. Germline assignment: CDR1 SGHTA and CDR2 FQGNSA. In nucleotides, the CDR3 is TGTGCCAGCAGCTTTGGGGGAGGGCCCCTGGTTGAGCAGTTCTTC. This sequence encodes CASSFGGGPLVEQFF. Full variable domain (outside the CDR3, taken from reference TRBV7-2 and TRBJ2-1): GAGVSQSPSNKVTEKGKDVELRCDPISGHTALYWYRQSLGQGLEFLIYFQGNSAPDKSGLPSDRFSAERTGGSVSTLTIQRTQQEDSAVYLCASSFGGGPLVEQFFGPGTRLTVL.

This chain uses TRBV24-1 with TRBJ2-1, with TRBD2 matching over 10 bases. The CDR3 loop spans 18 amino acids. Germline V gives CDR1 KGHDR, CDR2 SFDVKD. After removal of 2 bases from V and 6 bases from J, the junction contained 12 bases not matched to a gene. The CDR3 here is CATSDWGRAGGPVNEQFF. The CDR3 nucleotides are TGTGCCACCAGTGATTGGGGGCGAGCGGGAGGGCCGGTCAATGAGCAGTTCTTC.

The rearrangement links TRBV6-5 to TRBJ2-2; no firm D call. Trimming removed 7 bases from V and 2 bases from J, with 5 bases in between. This CDR3 spans 12 amino acids. CDR1 and CDR2 from the germline V gene are MNHEY and SVGAGI. The CDR3 DNA reads TGTGCCAGCACCAGAAACACCGGGGAGCTGTTTTTT. Encoded protein: CASTRNTGELFF.

V and J are TRBV24-1 and TRBJ2-2; possibly TRBD1 for D (6 bases). The CDR3 totals 16 residues. Trimming shortened V by 3 bases and J by 4 bases, and 14 bases separated the two germline ends. CDR1 and CDR2 from the germline V gene are KGHDR and SFDVKD. CDR3: CATSDGAGVRTGELFF. DNA for the CDR3: TGTGCCACCAGTGATGGGGCAGGGGTTCGCACCGGGGAGCTGTTTTTT.

This chain uses TRBV5-1 with TRBJ2-5; tentative D call: TRBD1 (5 bases). V lost 3 bases and J 3 bases, leaving 21 bases between the germline ends. Germline CDR1 is SGHRS and CDR2 is YFSETQ. The CDR3 consists of 17 residues. For the CDR3, the DNA is TGCGCCAGCAGCTGGGGTGGCAGGGTTGCGGCCAAAGAGACCCAGTACTTC. It is translated as CASSWGGRVAAKETQYF.

The CDR3 reads CASSQQGEGTDTQYF. The CDR3 nucleotides are TGTGCCAGCAGCCAACAGGGAGAGGGCACAGATACGCAGTATTTT. The V gene is TRBV4-2, the J gene TRBJ2-3; the D gene could be TRBD1 or TRBD2 (5 bases each). The germline gives CDR1 LGHNA, CDR2 YNFKEQ. Trimming pared 2 bases from V and 1 base from J, leaving 10 bases between. The CDR3 is 15 amino acids.

The table lists this clone with a few counts. The chain combines TRBV5-1 with TRBJ2-3; D perhaps matches TRBD1 (6 bases). CDR1 and CDR2 from the germline V gene are SGHRS and YFSETQ. Deletions cut 0 bases from V and 1 base from J, with 18 bases between. The CDR3 spans 18 residues. The CDR3 nucleotides read TGCGCCAGCAGCTTGGGGGTTATCTCACAGGGTGGCACAGATACGCAGTATTTT. Protein: CASSLGVISQGGTDTQYF.

The chain recombines TRBV10-3 with TRBJ2-4; TRBD2 aligns across 7 bases. Germline V CDR1 and CDR2: ENHRY, SYGVKD. The CDR3 is made up of 13 amino acids. The trim removed 10 bases at V and 4 bases at J, leaving 7 bases unmatched. CDR3 sequence (DNA): TGTGCCACACGACTAGCAAGTAAAAACATTCAGTACTTC. It yields the protein CATRLASKNIQYF.

The chain carries TRBV24-1 and TRBJ2-3, with D tentatively TRBD1 (6 bases). The CDR3 spans 15 residues. The V end was cut by 3 bases, the J end by 8 bases, with 17 bases between. Per germline, CDR1 KGHDR and CDR2 SFDVKD. CDR3 residues: CATSDTTRLQGTQYF. CDR3 bases: TGTGCCACCAGTGATACCACCAGACTACAGGGTACGCAGTATTTT.

The V and J genes are TRBV5-1 and TRBJ2-2, with D possibly TRBD2 on 5 matching bases. Trimming removed 7 bases from V and 7 bases from J, with 17 bases in between. This CDR3 is built from 14 residues. CDR1 is SGHRS and CDR2 is YFSETQ in the germline V gene. CDR3 amino acids: CASVPGSGVGELFF. CDR3 nucleotides: TGCGCCAGCGTACCGGGATCAGGAGTCGGGGAGCTGTTTTTT.

The genes are TRBV5-1 and TRBJ2-1; TRBD1 matches at 9 bases. The junction had 11 bases not matched to a gene; V was cut back by 5 bases and J by 8 bases. The CDR3 sequence is 15 residues long. The germline CDR1 and CDR2 sequences are SGHRS and YFSETQ. Here the CDR3 DNA reads TGCGCCAGCAGAACCGGGACAGGGCTAATCCATGAGCAGTTCTTC. Encoded protein: CASRTGTGLIHEQFF.

The CDR3 loop is CASSQGVGQETQYF. CDR3 sequence (DNA): TGTGCCAGCAGCCAAGGTGTCGGACAAGAGACCCAGTACTTC. The chain uses TRBV3-1 (or the pseudogene TRBV3-2) and TRBJ2-5, with D hard to call. Trimming removed 1 base from V and 2 bases from J, with 8 bases in between. Per the germline V gene, CDR1 is LGHDT and CDR2 is YNNKEL (reference sequence). The CDR3 has 14 residues.

This rearrangement joins TRBV10-3 to TRBJ2-3; D uncertain. The length of the CDR3 is 15 residues. V lost 6 bases, J lost 1 base, and 14 bases lay in between. Looked up from germline, CDR1 is ENHRY and CDR2 is SYGVKD. CDR3 protein: CAISGAESRTDTQYF. The CDR3 DNA is TGTGCCATCAGCGGCGCGGAGTCCCGCACAGATACGCAGTATTTT.

The chain links TRBV3-1 (or the pseudogene TRBV3-2) to TRBJ1-2; D remains unclear. Trimming stripped 0 bases from V and 1 base from J, with 9 bases between. The germline V gene has CDR1 LGHDT and CDR2 YNNKEL (reference sequence). This CDR3 is 15 amino acids long. The CDR3 nucleotides are TGTGCCAGCAGCCAAGATGGCACAGATAACTATGGCTACACCTTC. It encodes CASSQDGTDNYGYTF.

The gene calls are TRBV15 and TRBJ2-2, with TRBD2 matching over 14 bases. Germline CDR1 and CDR2: LNHNV and YYDKDF (reference sequence). The V gene end was trimmed by 4 bases and the J gene end by 5 bases; junction bases not matched to a gene: 9. This CDR3 comprises 18 residues. The CDR3 loop reads CATSNPTSGRVRTGELFF. The CDR3 nucleotides read TGTGCCACCAGCAACCCGACTAGCGGGAGGGTTAGGACCGGGGAGCTGTTTTTT.

This rearrangement joins TRBV3-1 (or the pseudogene TRBV3-2) to TRBJ2-1; TRBD2 might be the D (5 bases). Germline V gene data show CDR1 as LGHDT and CDR2 as YNNKEL (reference sequence). This CDR3 is built from 12 residues. Between the trimmed V and J ends, which lost 3 bases and 13 bases, there was a span of 13 bases. This chain's CDR3 is CASSQDTRSQFF. CDR3 in DNA: TGTGCCAGCAGCCAGGATACTAGGTCCCAGTTCTTC.

The V call is TRBV12-3 or TRBV12-4, the J call TRBJ2-7; D is undetermined. The CDR3 has 13 amino acids. V lost 5 bases and J lost 7, with 15 bases in between. The chain's CDR3 is CASSASTRREQYF. The CDR3 nucleotides read TGTGCCAGCAGTGCCTCCACCCGTAGGGAGCAGTACTTC.

CDR3 loop: CASRTSDQPQHF. The DNA for the CDR3 is TGTGCCAGCAGAACATCGGATCAGCCCCAGCATTTT. This chain links TRBV6-5 with TRBJ1-5, with unresolved D. The CDR3 is 12 amino acids. Germline lookup yields CDR1 MNHEY and CDR2 SVGAGI. The V gene lost 6 bases and the J gene lost 5 bases, with 8 bases spanning the gap.

V and J are TRBV7-8 and TRBJ2-5; 9 bases agree with TRBD2. The CDR3 runs 17 residues. The germline V gene encodes CDR1 SGHVS and CDR2 FQNEAQ. J lost 5 bases, V lost 1 base, and 11 bases had no gene match. The CDR3 spells CASSLGRASGMAETQYF. In DNA form, the CDR3 reads TGTGCCAGCAGCTTAGGGAGGGCTAGCGGGATGGCGGAGACCCAGTACTTC. The full variable domain, completed using reference TRBV7-8 and TRBJ2-5, is GAGVSQSPRYKVAKRGQDVALRCDPISGHVSLFWYQQALGQGPEFLTYFQNEAQLDKSGLPSDRFFAERPEGSVSTLKIQRTQQEDSAVYLCASSLGRASGMAETQYFGPGTRLLVL.